The 14 T cell receptor beta chains reported below all come from one sample, sequenced in a study of CD8 T cells in ankylosing spondylitis (dated by TCRdb to the late 2010s). Receptors were amplified or captured by 5' RACE. The sequencing machine was an Illumina HiSeq 2500. TCRdb cleaned the public reads at Q25 with fastp, built clones with MiXCR and kept in-frame beta chains. Rows are combined by CDR3 protein, so each entry shows the most common genes and DNA. The sample table lists 150,000 to 200,000 distinct CDR3 sequences, roughly 13% of them with a count of one. The biggest ten clones account for 11% of the sample. The specimen was blood, either unsorted or a sorted T cell fraction (not recorded which). Receptor source: a female donor with ankylosing spondylitis or in good health (not recorded which).

This clonotype was recorded at least ten times. V gene TRBV28 combines with J gene TRBJ1-4; TRBD1 is a possible D gene (5 bases). CDR3 length: 14 residues. CDR1 MDHEN and CDR2 SYDVKM come from the germline V gene. V lost 7 bases to trimming and J lost 13 bases, with 22 bases between them. This CDR3 reads CASTRGTSRLGLFF. In DNA, the CDR3 is TGTGCCAGCACGAGAGGGACCTCCAGGTTGGGACTGTTTTTT.

This clonotype was seen repeatedly, ten times or more. The V gene is TRBV20-1, the J gene TRBJ2-1; D perhaps matches TRBD2 (6 bases). The germline V gene encodes CDR1 DFQATT and CDR2 SNEGSKA (reference sequence). This CDR3 is 14 amino acids long. V lost 4 bases and J 9 bases, leaving 19 bases between the germline ends. The CDR3 loop is CSAKPRRALGEQFF. The CDR3 DNA reads TGCAGTGCTAAACCCCGGAGGGCCCTCGGTGAGCAGTTCTTC.

This chain connects TRBV4-3 to TRBJ2-1; 10 bases match TRBD2. This CDR3 contains 16 residues. J gave up 0 bases and V 5 bases, and 4 bases lay outside the gene matches. From germline, CDR1 is LGHNA and CDR2 YSLEER. This chain's CDR3 is CASSTSSGSSYNEQFF. As DNA, the CDR3 is TGCGCCAGCAGCACCTCTAGCGGGAGCTCCTACAATGAGCAGTTCTTC.

Ten or more counts support this clonotype. The CDR3 spells CAISESEVLNTEAFF. CDR3 DNA: TGTGCCATCAGTGAGTCCGAGGTTCTAAACACTGAAGCTTTCTTT. The chain joins TRBV10-3 to TRBJ1-1, with unresolved D. From germline, CDR1 is ENHRY and CDR2 SYGVKD. There are 15 residues in the CDR3. Trimming took off 0 bases at V and 2 bases at J, with 10 bases between the two ends.

The table lists this clonotype with many counts. The chain couples TRBV7-2 to TRBJ2-7; D is unclear. This CDR3 contains 15 residues. Germline V gene data show CDR1 as SGHTA and CDR2 as FQGNSA. Trimming took 2 bases from V and 2 from J, leaving 13 bases between them. The DNA of the CDR3 is TGTGCCAGCAGCTTACTTTTGGGCAGTACCTACGAGCAGTACTTC. This gives the protein CASSLLLGSTYEQYF.

About this clonotype: One end of the junction varies from germline; a read error may be responsible. The chain uses TRBV3-1 and TRBJ2-5; weak D call: TRBD1 (6 bases). The germline CDR1 and CDR2 sequences are LGHDT and YNNKEL (reference sequence). This CDR3 spans 13 amino acids. The CDR3 region has the DNA TGTGCCAGCAACCAAGGGGGTCAAGAGACCCAGTACTTC. Protein: CASNQGGQETQYF.

This clonotype has just a few counts. One end of the junction fails to match germline, which may point to a read error. J is TRBJ2-7 and V is TRBV6-1; a possible D gene is TRBD1 (6 bases). This CDR3 region has 11 residues. Germline CDR1 and CDR2: MNHNS and SASEGT. CDR3 region: CASSELGAGSF. In nucleotides, the CDR3 is TGTGCCAGCAGTGAACTGGGGGCAGGGAGCTTC.

In its sample, this clonotype was seen many times. The chain recombines TRBV20-1 with TRBJ1-2, with unresolved D. This CDR3 has 11 residues. Germline V CDR1 and CDR2: DFQATT, SNEGSKA (reference sequence). Trimming shortened V by 2 bases and J by 5 bases, and 6 bases separated the two germline ends. CDR3 in amino acids: CSARTLYGYTF. The CDR3 bases are TGCAGTGCTAGAACCCTTTATGGCTACACCTTC.

As to this clonotype: One end of the junction does not line up with germline, which may come from a read error. The chain recombines TRBV12-3 or TRBV12-4 with TRBJ2-1; 11 bases map to TRBD2. This CDR3 comprises 21 residues. For the CDR3, the DNA is TGTGCCAGCAGTTTAAGGTATGGACTAGCGGGTCGCACCGATATATACAATGAGCGGTTCTTC. Residues: CASSLRYGLAGRTDIYNERFF.

This clonotype was observed at least ten times. This chain links TRBV11-2 with TRBJ2-7, with 9 bases identical to TRBD1. Germline CDR1 SGHAT, CDR2 FQNNGV. The CDR3 contains 18 residues. With 0 bases clipped from V and 3 bases from J, the junction kept 12 bases outside the gene matches. The CDR3 DNA sequence: TGTGCCAGCAGCTTAGATGGACCCGGGACAGGGACCCTCTACGAGCAGTACTTC. It encodes CASSLDGPGTGTLYEQYF.

For this clonotype: The junction departs from the called germline gene at one end, perhaps through a read error. V and J are TRBV3-1 and TRBJ1-2, with D unclear. This CDR3 is 14 amino acids long. The germline V gene has CDR1 LGHDT and CDR2 YNNKEL (reference sequence). The CDR3 reads CASTPTGSYYDYTF. The CDR3 coding sequence is TGTGCCAGCACCCCGACCGGATCCTACTATGACTACACCTTC. Filled out from reference TRBV3-1 and TRBJ1-2, the complete variable domain reads DTAVSQTPKYLVTQMGNDKSIKCEQNLGHDTMYWYKQDSKKFLKIMFSYNNKELIINETVPNRFSPKSPDKAHLNLHINSLELGDSAVYFCASTPTGSYYDYTFGSGTRLTVV.

This clonotype was observed many times. V usage is TRBV9 and J usage is TRBJ2-1; 7 positions match TRBD2. CDR1 SGDLS and CDR2 YYNGEE come from the germline V gene. V shed 3 bases and J 2 bases; nucleotides not matched to a gene: 5. This CDR3 comprises 15 residues. The CDR3 nucleotides are TGTGCCAGCAGCGCACTAGCGACGACCTACAATGAGCAGTTCTTC. Translation gives CASSALATTYNEQFF.

V and J are TRBV3-1 and TRBJ1-1; the D is unclear. The CDR3 spans 14 residues. V lost 5 bases and J 1 base, leaving 11 bases between the germline ends. From germline, CDR1 is LGHDT and CDR2 YNNKEL (reference sequence). This CDR3 is CASSMAGGNTEAFF. CDR3 in DNA: TGTGCCAGCAGCATGGCGGGTGGGAACACTGAAGCTTTCTTT.

This clonotype was counted only a few times. The chain is built from TRBV7-3 and TRBJ1-2; 9 nucleotides align to TRBD1. The trim removed 5 bases at V and 8 bases at J, leaving 6 bases unmatched. The CDR3 loop spans 13 amino acids. Germline V gene sequence: CDR1 SGHTA, CDR2 FQGTGA. CDR3 nucleotides: TGTGCCAGCAGCATCGGGACAGGGTTCGGCTACACCTTC. It is translated as CASSIGTGFGYTF.